Listed below are T cell receptor beta chains from one sample, sequenced in a study of blood T cell repertoires in COVID-19. The protocol was immunoSEQ multiplex PCR, while the TCRdb copy is restricted to in-frame clones and leaves out a portion. The sample includes around 68,000 clones, 80% to 90% of them seen just once. Sequencing was carried out using peripheral blood. These receptors were obtained from a man aged 45-65 years with active COVID-19. CDR3s include the opening cysteine and the closing phenylalanine or tryptophan. A D gene is named only where the DNA matches it firmly. Rows may omit the clone size; those that give it use once, few, many or a size class.

j_call | d_call | clone_size | v_call | cdr3_aa | cdr3_nt
TRBJ1-2 | TRBD1 | - | TRBV7-7 | CASTSPLQGAGNYGYTF | TGTGCCAGCACCTCCCCCCTACAGGGGGCTGGGAACTATGGCTACACCTTC
TRBJ2-2 | - | - | TRBV9 | CASSSILGGTGELFF | TGTGCCAGCAGCTCCATTTTGGGGGGCACCGGGGAGCTGTTTTTT
TRBJ2-5 | - | - | TRBV11-3 | CASSSGRGQYQETQYF | TGTGCCAGCAGCTCCGGGCGGGGGCAGTACCAAGAGACCCAGTACTTC
TRBJ2-3 | TRBD2 | - | TRBV6-5 | CASSPGLAYTDTQYF | TGTGCCAGCAGTCCAGGACTAGCCTACACAGATACGCAGTATTTT
TRBJ2-1 | TRBD1 | once | TRBV7-2 | CASSPYRGPAFEQFF | TGTGCCAGCAGCCCTTACAGGGGGCCGGCGTTTGAGCAGTTCTTC
TRBJ2-2 | TRBD2 | - | TRBV4-2 | CASSLSGGAWGEELFF | TGTGCCAGCAGCCTTAGCGGGGGGGCGTGGGGTGAGGAGCTGTTTTTT
TRBJ2-7 | - | - | TRBV3-1/TRBV3-2 | CASSQSSYEQYF | TGTGCCAGCAGCCAGAGCTCCTACGAGCAGTACTTC
TRBJ2-7 | - | - | TRBV7-2 | CASSLGQGVYEQYF | TGTGCCAGCAGCTTAGGGCAGGGCGTCTACGAGCAGTACTTC
TRBJ1-3 | TRBD1 | few | TRBV19 | CASSALTGAGNTIYF | TGTGCCAGTAGTGCCCTGACAGGGGCTGGAAACACCATATATTTT
TRBJ2-5 | TRBD1 | - | TRBV7-2 | CASSILGTGEETQYF | TGTGCCAGCAGCATCCTAGGGACAGGGGAAGAGACCCAGTACTTC
TRBJ1-2 | - | once | TRBV9 | CASSASTEEMRLWGHGYTF | TGTGCCAGCAGCGCTTCCACCGAAGAAATGAGGCTATGGGGGCATGGCTACACCTTC
TRBJ1-2 | TRBD1 | - | TRBV3-1/TRBV3-2 | CASSRLGTAHGYTF | TGTGCCAGCAGCCGGCTTGGGACAGCGCATGGCTACACCTTC
TRBJ2-1 | - | - | TRBV7-9 | CASSPSRTPNEQFF | TGTGCCAGCAGCCCCTCAAGGACACCAAATGAGCAGTTCTTC
TRBJ2-5 | TRBD2 | - | TRBV5-4 | CASSPRLAGKETQYF | TGTGCCAGCAGCCCGCGACTAGCGGGGAAAGAGACCCAGTACTTC
TRBJ1-3 | - | - | TRBV3-1/TRBV3-2 | CASRSVSTIYF | TGTGCCAGCAGATCGGTATCCACCATATATTTT
TRBJ1-1 | - | - | TRBV11-2 | CASSLEGGTEAFF | TGTGCCAGCAGCTTGGAGGGGGGGACTGAAGCTTTCTTT
TRBJ1-2 | TRBD1 | - | TRBV29-1 | CSGLDRTGNGYTF | TGCAGCGGTCTAGACCGGACAGGGAATGGCTACACCTTC
TRBJ1-1 | - | once | TRBV5-6 | CASSLVRGTEAFF | TGTGCCAGCAGCTTGGTAAGGGGCACTGAAGCTTTCTTT
TRBJ2-7 | TRBD2 | - | TRBV12-5 | CASGLFAGGDEQYF | TGTGCTAGTGGTTTGTTTGCGGGGGGGGACGAGCAGTACTTC
TRBJ1-3 | - | - | TRBV18 | CASSPTGTGNTIYF | TGTGCCAGCTCCCCAACAGGGACTGGAAACACCATATATTTT
TRBJ1-1 | - | - | TRBV5-1 | CASSLGANTEAFF | TGCGCCAGCAGCTTGGGAGCGAACACTGAAGCTTTCTTT
TRBJ2-7 | TRBD1 | - | TRBV4-1 | CASSQTGTGAYEQYF | TGCGCCAGCAGCCAAACCGGGACAGGGGCCTACGAGCAGTACTTC
TRBJ2-5 | - | few | TRBV10-2 | CASSRSVQETQYF | TGCGCCAGCAGTAGGAGCGTACAAGAGACCCAGTACTTC
TRBJ1-2 | - | - | TRBV7-9 | CASSPDGSYGYTF | TGTGCCAGCAGCCCCGACGGGTCCTATGGCTACACCTTC
TRBJ2-1 | TRBD1 | - | TRBV19 | CASRDSPYNEQFF | TGTGCCAGCCGGGACAGCCCCTACAATGAGCAGTTCTTC
TRBJ1-2 | - | - | TRBV6-1 | CASSEVAGDTYGYTF | TGTGCCAGCAGTGAAGTCGCAGGGGATACCTATGGCTACACCTTC
TRBJ1-2 | - | - | TRBV9 | CASSPQPRANYGYTF | TGTGCCAGCAGCCCCCAACCCAGGGCCAACTATGGCTACACCTTC
TRBJ1-1 | TRBD1 | - | TRBV13 | CASSSRIDRVAEAFF | TGTGCCAGCAGCTCGAGAATAGACAGGGTGGCTGAAGCTTTCTTT
TRBJ2-6 | TRBD1 | - | TRBV2 | CASAGGFSGANVLTF | TGTGCCAGCGCAGGGGGTTTCTCTGGGGCCAACGTCCTGACTTTC
TRBJ1-4 | - | - | TRBV29-1 | CSGGLNLNEKLFF | TGCAGCGGGGGACTGAATCTTAATGAAAAACTGTTTTTT
TRBJ2-1 | TRBD2 | - | TRBV11-3 | CASSSLGGVNEQFF | TGTGCCAGCAGCTCCCTGGGAGGGGTCAATGAGCAGTTCTTC
TRBJ1-6 | - | - | TRBV27 | CASSPRGSSYNSPLHF | TGTGCCAGCAGTCCTCGGGGGAGCTCCTATAATTCACCCCTCCACTTT
TRBJ1-2 | - | once | TRBV5-1 | CASSLDRGPDNYGYTF | TGCGCCAGCAGCTTGGACAGAGGGCCGGATAACTATGGCTACACCTTC
TRBJ2-3 | TRBD1 | once | TRBV19 | CASSRDRGAGTDTQYF | TGTGCCAGTAGCCGGGACAGGGGAGCGGGCACAGATACGCAGTATTTT
TRBJ2-3 | - | - | TRBV5-1 | CASSLESSSDTQYF | TGCGCCAGCAGCTTGGAGTCTAGTTCGGATACGCAGTATTTT
TRBJ2-3 | TRBD2 | - | TRBV9 | CASSPGERGDDTQYF | TGTGCCAGCAGCCCCGGCGAGCGGGGGGACGATACGCAGTATTTT
TRBJ2-4 | - | - | TRBV7-9 | CASSSQGGDIQYF | TGTGCCAGCAGCTCCCAGGGGGGAGACATTCAGTACTTC
TRBJ1-1 | TRBD1 | - | TRBV10-3 | CAISEGISGQFEAFF | TGTGCCATCAGTGAAGGGATTTCGGGACAGTTTGAAGCTTTCTTT
TRBJ1-2 | TRBD1 | - | TRBV2 | CASSEGTGVPYGYTF | TGTGCCAGCAGTGAGGGGACAGGGGTCCCCTATGGCTACACCTTC
TRBJ2-3 | TRBD2 | - | TRBV11-2 | CASSLAGGSSTDTQYF | TGTGCCAGCAGCTTAGCGGGGGGATCGAGCACAGATACGCAGTATTTT
TRBJ2-7 | - | - | TRBV11-2 | CASRISYEQYF | TGTGCCAGCAGGATTAGCTACGAGCAGTACTTC
TRBJ2-7 | TRBD2 | - | TRBV2 | CASGGDSDEQYF | TGTGCCAGCGGGGGGGATAGCGACGAGCAGTACTTC
TRBJ2-3 | - | - | TRBV11-2 | CASSIQGYTDTQYF | TGTGCCAGCAGCATTCAGGGTTACACAGATACGCAGTATTTT
TRBJ2-1 | TRBD2 | once | TRBV11-2 | CASSLNTGGRLSNEQFF | TGTGCCAGCAGCTTAAATACGGGGGGACGGTTATCCAATGAGCAGTTCTTC
TRBJ1-1 | - | once | TRBV7-9 | CASSLANRAEAFF | TGTGCCAGCAGCTTAGCGAACAGGGCTGAAGCTTTCTTT
TRBJ1-2 | TRBD1 | - | TRBV5-6 | CASSYDREHGYTF | TGTGCCAGCAGCTACGACAGGGAGCATGGCTACACCTTC
TRBJ2-3 | TRBD2 | - | TRBV25-1 | CASSGEGRADTQYF | TGTGCCAGCAGTGGGGAGGGGAGGGCAGATACGCAGTATTTT
TRBJ2-5 | - | - | TRBV20-1 | CSASSSSKETQYF | TGCAGTGCTAGTAGTAGCAGTAAAGAGACCCAGTACTTC
TRBJ1-2 | - | - | TRBV5-4 | CASSFRGGDYGYTF | TGTGCCAGCAGCTTTCGGGGTGGGGACTATGGCTACACCTTC
TRBJ1-4 | - | - | TRBV4-1 | CASSQARQGPPFF | TGCGCCAGCAGCCAAGCTCGTCAGGGGCCCCCTTTTTTT
TRBJ1-2 | TRBD1 | - | TRBV27 | CASSSSGTGYGYTF | TGTGCCAGCAGTTCTTCCGGGACAGGGTATGGCTACACCTTC
TRBJ2-1 | - | once | TRBV5-1 | CASSLAGGNEQFF | TGCGCCAGCAGCTTGGCCGGAGGGAATGAGCAGTTCTTC
TRBJ1-5 | TRBD1 | - | TRBV27 | CASSSRTGNYNQPQHF | TGTGCCAGCAGTTCGCGGACAGGGAACTACAATCAGCCCCAGCATTTT
TRBJ2-3 | TRBD1 | once | TRBV7-2 | CASSLDRGSTDTQYF | TGTGCCAGCAGCTTAGACAGGGGTAGCACAGATACGCAGTATTTT
TRBJ1-1 | - | - | TRBV6-5 | CASSYATRGSTEAFF | TGTGCCAGCAGTTACGCAACCAGGGGTTCCACTGAAGCTTTCTTT